This T cell receptor beta chain originates from a study of regulatory T cells in long-lasting Graves disease. Findings and caveats of the study: Persistent disease preferred TRBV28, TRBJ1-2 and TRBJ2-5. Persistent patients had more shared public clonotypes (2,741) than new patients (about 870).

Germline V gives CDR1 MNHEY, CDR2 SMNVEV (reference sequence). The ends lost 4 bases at V and 2 bases at J; junction bases unmatched: 8. This CDR3 contains 15 residues. This clonotype has at least ten counts. Its antigen is not identified. In building TCR beta libraries, iRepertoire HTBI primers were used together with Arm-PCR of CDR3 regions. Methods used by the authors: Analysis of the samples identified about 62 TRBV and roughly 15 TRBJ segments. TCRdb reprocessed the multiplex PCR reads with MiXCR, giving one entry per CDR3 protein. TCRdb, not the authors, supplied the V and J calls. Of more than 400,000 distinct CDR3 sequences listed, about a sixth are singletons. The time point here: newly diagnosed GD, antithyroid drugs for less than 3 months. With RNA extracted from PBMCs as input, the TCR library was made. The patients included were those that came from an endocrinology department in Xi'an, China.

This sample also belongs to another study, concerning T cells in Graves' hyperthyroidism and ophthalmopathy.

The gene calls are TRBV27 and TRBJ2-7; 7 nucleotides align to TRBD1. The sequencing here drew on peripheral blood mononuclear cells (PBMCs), taken at new diagnosis, from a patient treated with antithyroid drugs. The clonotype was recovered from a middle-aged man with Graves disease. The CDR3 here is CASSSTLTGAYEQYF. The CDR3, as DNA: TGTGCCAGCAGTTCGACCCTTACAGGGGCCTACGAGCAGTACTTC.